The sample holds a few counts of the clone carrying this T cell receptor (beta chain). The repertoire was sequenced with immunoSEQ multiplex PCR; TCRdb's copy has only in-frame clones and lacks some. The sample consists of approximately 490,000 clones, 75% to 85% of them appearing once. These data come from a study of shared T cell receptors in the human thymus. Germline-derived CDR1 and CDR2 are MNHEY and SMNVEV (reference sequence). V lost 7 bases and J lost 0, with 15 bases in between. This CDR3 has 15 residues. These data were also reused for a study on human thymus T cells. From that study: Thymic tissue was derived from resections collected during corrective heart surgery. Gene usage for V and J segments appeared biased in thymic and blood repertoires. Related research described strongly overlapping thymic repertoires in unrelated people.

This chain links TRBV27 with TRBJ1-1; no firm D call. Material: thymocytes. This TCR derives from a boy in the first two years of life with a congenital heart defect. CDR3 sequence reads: CASIGGQFMNTEAFF. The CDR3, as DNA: TGTGCCAGCATCGGCGGCCAATTCATGAACACTGAAGCTTTCTTT.